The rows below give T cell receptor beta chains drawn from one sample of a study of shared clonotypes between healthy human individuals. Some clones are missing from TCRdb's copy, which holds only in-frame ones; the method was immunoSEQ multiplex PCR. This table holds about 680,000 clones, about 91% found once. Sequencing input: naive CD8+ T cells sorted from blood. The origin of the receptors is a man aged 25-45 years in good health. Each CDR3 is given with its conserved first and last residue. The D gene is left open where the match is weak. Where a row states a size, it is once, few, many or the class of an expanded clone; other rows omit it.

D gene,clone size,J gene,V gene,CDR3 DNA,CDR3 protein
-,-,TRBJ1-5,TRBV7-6,TGTGCCAGCAGCTTAGTCGCGGGGGGACGGAATCAGCCCCAGCATTTT,CASSLVAGGRNQPQHF
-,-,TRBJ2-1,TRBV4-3,TGCGCCAGCAGCCAAGAACCGGGATCTGTGTACAATGAGCAGTTCTTC,CASSQEPGSVYNEQFF
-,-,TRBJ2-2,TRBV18,TGTGCCAGCTCACCGCCTAGCACGAACACCGGGGAGCTGTTTTTT,CASSPPSTNTGELFF
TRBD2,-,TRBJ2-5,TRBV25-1,TGTGCCAGCAGGGGTTGGGGACTACAAGAGACCCAGTACTTC,CASRGWGLQETQYF
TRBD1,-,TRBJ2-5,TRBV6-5,TGTGCCAGCAGTTACCCGAGTGGGGACAGGGGTGAGACCCAGTACTTC,CASSYPSGDRGETQYF
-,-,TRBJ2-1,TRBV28,TGTGCCAGCAGTTTCGTCGTACGCCGGGGTGAGCAGTTCTTC,CASSFVVRRGEQFF
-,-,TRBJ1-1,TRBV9,TGTGCCAGCAGCGTCGGAGCTCAGTCCATATACACTGAAGCTTTCTTT,CASSVGAQSIYTEAFF
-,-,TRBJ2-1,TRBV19,TGTGCCAGTAGTTTATACACCGCGGGGAATGAGCAGTTCTTC,CASSLYTAGNEQFF
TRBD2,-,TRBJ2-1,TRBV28,TGTGCCAGCAGTTACCCGCTAGCGGGAGCCCTGAATGAGCAGTTCTTC,CASSYPLAGALNEQFF
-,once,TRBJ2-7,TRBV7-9,TGTGCCAGCAGCTTAGGGACGGTAAGCTCCTACGAGCAGTACTTC,CASSLGTVSSYEQYF
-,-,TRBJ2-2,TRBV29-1,TGCAGCGTTGTAATGGAATCCGGGGAGCTGTTTTTT,CSVVMESGELFF
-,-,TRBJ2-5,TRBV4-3,TGCGCCAGCAGCCAAAGACAGGAACAAGAGACCCAGTACTTC,CASSQRQEQETQYF
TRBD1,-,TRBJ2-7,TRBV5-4,TGTGCCAGCAGCCTCGGGACAGGGGGAGCCTACGAGCAGTACTTC,CASSLGTGGAYEQYF
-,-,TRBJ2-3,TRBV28,TGTGCCAGCAGTCAACTAGTACTCACTAGCACAGATACGCAGTATTTT,CASSQLVLTSTDTQYF
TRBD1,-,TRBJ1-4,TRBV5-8,TGTGCCAGCAGCAGCGGGACAGCCTCAAATGAAAAACTGTTTTTT,CASSSGTASNEKLFF
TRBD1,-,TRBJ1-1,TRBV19,TGTGCCAGTAGTCTGACAGGGTCGGGCACTGAAGCTTTCTTT,CASSLTGSGTEAFF
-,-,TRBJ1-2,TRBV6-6,TGTGCCAGCAGTTACGAGGGGAGGGATGGCTACACCTTC,CASSYEGRDGYTF
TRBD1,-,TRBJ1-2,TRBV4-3,TGCGCCAGCAGCCAAGGACAGGGTGTACTCTATGGCTACACCTTC,CASSQGQGVLYGYTF
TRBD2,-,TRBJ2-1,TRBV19,TGTGCCAGTAGTATGGGGACTAGCACCAAGGATGAGCAGTTCTTC,CASSMGTSTKDEQFF
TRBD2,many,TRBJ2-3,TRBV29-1,TGCAGCGTTGAAGACGACACCACTAGCGGGAAAATAGATACGCAGTATTTT,CSVEDDTTSGKIDTQYF
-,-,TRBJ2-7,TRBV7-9,TGTGCCAGCAGCCCTAAGGCAGGGCGGCCCTACGAGCAGTACTTC,CASSPKAGRPYEQYF
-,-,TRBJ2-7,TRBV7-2,TGTGCCAGCAGCAAGTTAGCGGTAACTTCCTACGAGCAGTACTTC,CASSKLAVTSYEQYF
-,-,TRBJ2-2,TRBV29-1,TGCAGCGCTGGGTTGCAGGACACCGGGGAGCTGTTTTTT,CSAGLQDTGELFF
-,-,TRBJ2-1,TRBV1,TGCACCAGCAGTTTCTTGCGGGAGGATCGCGATGAGCAGTTCTTC,CTSSFLREDRDEQFF
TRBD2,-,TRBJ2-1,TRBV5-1,TGCGCCAGCAGCTGGGGGACTAGCGGGAGGAGCTCCTACAATGAGCAGTTCTTC,CASSWGTSGRSSYNEQFF
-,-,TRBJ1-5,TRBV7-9,TGTGCCAGCAGCCCATCGGGGTTTAGGCAGCCCCAGCATTTT,CASSPSGFRQPQHF
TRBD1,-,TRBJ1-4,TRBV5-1,TGCGCCAGCAGCGGCGCGACAGGGTCTAATGAAAAACTGTTTTTT,CASSGATGSNEKLFF